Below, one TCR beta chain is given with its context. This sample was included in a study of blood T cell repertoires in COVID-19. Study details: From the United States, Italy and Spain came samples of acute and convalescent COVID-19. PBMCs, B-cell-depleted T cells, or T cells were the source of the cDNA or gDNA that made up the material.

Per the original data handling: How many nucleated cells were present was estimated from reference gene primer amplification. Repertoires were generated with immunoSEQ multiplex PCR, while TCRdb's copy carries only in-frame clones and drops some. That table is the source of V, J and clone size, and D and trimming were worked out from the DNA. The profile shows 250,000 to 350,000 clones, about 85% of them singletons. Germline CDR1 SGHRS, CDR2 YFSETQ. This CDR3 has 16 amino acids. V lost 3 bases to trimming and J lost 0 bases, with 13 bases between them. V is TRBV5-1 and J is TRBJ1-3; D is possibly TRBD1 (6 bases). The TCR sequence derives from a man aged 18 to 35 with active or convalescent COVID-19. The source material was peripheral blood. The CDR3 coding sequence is TGCGCCAGCAGCTCCGAAAGACAGGACTCTGGAAACACCATATATTTT. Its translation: CASSSERQDSGNTIYF.